This section outlines one T cell receptor (beta chain) sequence together with its context. J was trimmed by 4 bases and V by 5 bases; bases with no gene match: 10. CDR1 is SEHNR, CDR2 FQNEAQ, per germline (reference sequence). This CDR3 comprises 16 residues. Authors' analysis steps: Using reference gene primer amplification, nucleated cell counts were estimated. TCRdb's table, derived via immunoSEQ multiplex PCR, lists solely in-frame clones and lacks some. The V and J calls and clone size were taken over from that table, and D and trimming were inferred from the DNA. The sample includes about 520,000 clones, 70% to 90% seen only once; the top ten take under 4%. The data were obtained in a study of blood T cell repertoires in COVID-19. Study background: T cells, B-cell-depleted T cells, or PBMCs supplied cDNA or gDNA.

The rearrangement links TRBV7-9 to TRBJ2-1, with 8 bases aligning to TRBD2. The sequence was obtained from a human donor in a cohort sampled during active COVID-19. Source material: peripheral blood. The CDR3 nucleotides are TGTGCCAGCAGCACCCGACTAGCGTTAACGTACAATGAGCAGTTCTTC. This sequence encodes CASSTRLALTYNEQFF.